These 5 T cell receptor beta chains came from one sample sequenced in a study of blood T cell repertoires in COVID-19 (dated by TCRdb to between 2020 and 2021). To prepare the library, the immunoSEQ multiplex PCR assay was applied. TCRdb re-hosts the immuneACCESS table, in-frame sequences only. Its copies lack some clones; in the studies checked, an unresolved V gene accounts for under half of them, and the cause for the rest is not known. This sample is represented by 80,000 or so clones; roughly 89% of them were singletons. Roughly 2.3% of the sample is in the top ten clones. The specimen was peripheral blood. These receptors were obtained from a man aged 50 to 60 with acute or convalescent COVID-19.

The chain links TRBV7-2 to TRBJ1-1; D uncertain. Trimming took 5 bases from V and 0 from J, leaving 10 bases between them. The germline V gene has CDR1 SGHTA and CDR2 FQGNSA. The length of the CDR3 is 14 residues. CDR3 bases: TGTGCCAGCAGCCTCGACGGGTTGAACACTGAAGCTTTCTTT. Its translation: CASSLDGLNTEAFF.

The chain employs TRBV6-2 or TRBV6-3 and TRBJ2-7, with D perhaps matching TRBD2 (6 bases). This CDR3 contains 15 residues. Germline CDR1 and CDR2: MNHEY and SVGEGT. The V end was cut by 3 bases, the J end by 0 bases, with 12 bases between. In nucleotides, the CDR3 is TGTGCCAGCAGTTATGCGGGGTCACGCTCCTACGAGCAGTACGTC. It encodes CASSYAGSRSYEQYV.

This sequence joins TRBV2 and TRBJ1-3; tentatively, D is TRBD1 (6 bases). Germline-derived CDR1 and CDR2 are SNHLY and FYNNEI. V was trimmed by 4 bases and J by 0 bases, leaving 10 bases between them. The CDR3 runs 15 residues. For the CDR3, the DNA is TGTGCCAGCAGTGGGGACACTACCTCTGGAAACACCATATATTTT. It specifies CASSGDTTSGNTIYF.

This clone was detected only a few times. This rearrangement joins TRBV19 to TRBJ2-2, with 8 bases fitting TRBD2. This CDR3 comprises 14 residues. Germline V gene lookup returns CDR1 LNHDA and CDR2 SQIVND (reference sequence). Losses at the gene ends were 6 bases for V and 0 bases for J; bases not matched to a gene: 0. Written as DNA, the CDR3 is TGTGCCAGTAGGGGACTAGCGAACACCGGGGAGCTGTTTTTT. It encodes CASRGLANTGELFF.

CDR3 nucleotides: TGTGCCAGTAGTCCCCACGGGTCCCAAGACTACGAGCAGTACTTC. Protein: CASSPHGSQDYEQYF. The chain is built from TRBV19 and TRBJ2-7; the D is unclear. The CDR3 length is 15 residues. CDR1 is LNHDA and CDR2 is SQIVND in the germline V gene (reference sequence). Trimming left V 5 bases short and J 3 bases short, with 17 bases between.